These 22 T cell receptor beta chains were all obtained from the same sample, sequenced in a study of T-cell reconstitution after alpha-beta-depleted transplantation in children. Preparing the TCRbeta library involved the use of unique molecular identifiers. TCRdb fed the PCR reads into MiXCR, producing one record per CDR3 protein. The data show almost 500,000 distinct CDR3 sequences, around 13% seen once. Sequences were derived from PBMCs from the stem cell graft donor, sampled from the stem cell graft. Receptor source: a human donor who donated a stem cell graft to a child with combined immunodeficiency.

In its sample, this clonotype was seen a few times. V usage is TRBV20-1 and J usage is TRBJ2-5; TRBD2 matches 7 bases. This CDR3 contains 16 residues. CDR1 and CDR2 (germline): DFQATT, SNEGSKA (reference sequence). With 3 bases clipped from V and 1 base from J, the junction kept 11 bases outside the gene matches. The CDR3: CSASTLPSGIQETQYF. Written as DNA, the CDR3 is TGCAGTGCTAGTACCCTCCCTAGCGGAATCCAAGAGACCCAGTACTTC.

This clonotype has a handful of counts. This chain uses TRBV29-1 with TRBJ2-2; TRBD2 matches at 8 bases. Germline V CDR1 and CDR2: SQVTM, ANQGSEA. The CDR3 has 14 amino acids. This CDR3 is CSFAGGVGTGELFF. CDR3 bases: TGCAGTTTTGCGGGGGGCGTGGGCACCGGGGAGCTGTTTTTT.

This clonotype is a singleton in its sample. The V call is TRBV7-6, the J call TRBJ2-7, with D possibly TRBD1 on 5 matching bases. The CDR3 spans 19 residues. CDR1 SGHVS and CDR2 FNYEAQ come from the germline V gene. Trimming removed 5 bases from V and 1 base from J, with 27 bases in between. The CDR3 coding sequence is TGTGCCAGCAGCACCTCAGGAGACAGTAATCCGTGGGGTTCCTACGAGCAGTACTTC. Its translation is CASSTSGDSNPWGSYEQYF.

There are a few counts of this clonotype. The chain employs TRBV28 and TRBJ1-2; D might be TRBD1 (5 bases). V dropped 5 bases and J dropped 4 bases, with 17 bases sitting between them. The germline CDR1 and CDR2 sequences are MDHEN and SYDVKM. This CDR3 has 15 residues. The CDR3 DNA follows: TGTGCCAGCAGTACCGCGGCAGGGAGCGTCTATGGCTACACCTTC. Translating it yields CASSTAAGSVYGYTF.

This clonotype was seen a handful of times. This chain uses TRBV9 with TRBJ1-1, with D maybe TRBD1 (6 bases). This CDR3 region has 17 residues. Germline V gene sequence: CDR1 SGDLS, CDR2 YYNGEE. V lost 0 bases, J lost 2 bases, and 17 bases lay in between. CDR3 coding DNA: TGTGCCAGCAGCGTAGGAGCGGGACATCGTGAAAACACTGAAGCTTTCTTT. The encoded protein is CASSVGAGHRENTEAFF.

This chain uses TRBV25-1 with TRBJ2-5, with 7 nucleotides matching TRBD2. Germline CDR1 is MGHDK and CDR2 is SYGVNS. The CDR3 covers 12 residues. Trimming removed 11 bases from V and 2 bases from J; junction bases left unmatched: 5. The CDR3 nucleotides are TGTGCCTCGGGAGGTTTACAAGAGACCCAGTACTTC. Encoded protein: CASGGLQETQYF.

Only a few counts were recorded for this clonotype. This chain uses TRBV29-1 with TRBJ2-1; the D call may be TRBD1 or TRBD2 (6 bases each). Germline CDR1 SQVTM, CDR2 ANQGSEA. V lost 4 bases, J lost 0 bases, and 13 bases lay in between. CDR3 length: 15 amino acids. The CDR3 coding sequence is TGCAGCGTTGGGGGGGCGGCTCTCTCCTACAATGAGCAGTTCTTC. Translation: CSVGGAALSYNEQFF.

This clonotype was recorded at least ten times. The chain carries TRBV12-3 or TRBV12-4 and TRBJ1-2; D perhaps matches TRBD1 (5 bases). CDR3 length: 14 amino acids. V lost 3 bases, J lost 3 bases, and 11 bases lay in between. DNA of the CDR3: TGTGCCAGCAGTTTGGGAGGGGCGCACTATGGCTACACCTTC. This sequence encodes CASSLGGAHYGYTF.

For this clonotype: A much larger clone differs from this one at a single base, so this may be a read error. This sequence joins TRBV9 and TRBJ2-2, with a possible D match to TRBD2 (6 bases). Trimming left V 1 base short and J 0 bases short, with 7 bases between. This CDR3 is 15 amino acids long. Germline assignment: CDR1 SGDLS and CDR2 YYNGEE. CDR3 sequence (DNA): TGTGCCAGCAGCGTACCGGGGGCGAACACCGGGGAGCTGTTTTTT. Its translation: CASSVPGANTGELFF.

This chain uses TRBV5-8 with TRBJ2-1; D is undetermined. V was shortened by 2 bases and J by 8 bases, with 8 bases between the two germline ends. The CDR3 is made up of 12 amino acids. Germline assignment: CDR1 SGHTS and CDR2 YDEGEE. The CDR3 nucleotides read TGTGCCAGCAGCTTTGGTAGGCATGAGCAGTTCTTC. As protein: CASSFGRHEQFF.

The chain carries TRBV14 and TRBJ2-7; TRBD1 might be the D (5 bases). There are 14 residues in the CDR3. The ends were cut back, 1 base at V and 10 bases at J, with 17 bases in the middle. Per germline, CDR1 SGHDN and CDR2 FVKESK. CDR3 amino acids: CASSQATGRVGQYF. CDR3 sequence (DNA): TGTGCCAGCAGCCAAGCTACAGGTCGAGTCGGACAGTACTTC.

The chain couples TRBV20-1 to TRBJ2-5; D is undetermined. Per germline, CDR1 DFQATT and CDR2 SNEGSKA (reference sequence). The CDR3 consists of 13 residues. V was shortened by 6 bases and J by 5 bases, with 16 bases between the two germline ends. The CDR3 nucleotides are TGCAGTGCCCTTAACGAGTTCCGGGAGACCCAGTACTTC. Protein: CSALNEFRETQYF.

A few counts support this clonotype. The chain has TRBV19 and TRBJ2-1; 12 positions agree with TRBD2. The CDR3 contains 15 residues. V was pared by 6 bases and J by 6 bases, with 6 bases of the junction left unmatched. Germline values: CDR1 LNHDA, CDR2 SQIVND (reference sequence). The CDR3 DNA reads as TGTGCCAGTAGCCGGACTAGCGGGATTCGCAATGAGCAGTTCTTC. Protein sequence: CASSRTSGIRNEQFF.

This clonotype was counted ten times or more. The chain recombines TRBV7-9 with TRBJ2-2, with unresolved D. From germline, CDR1 is SEHNR and CDR2 FQNEAQ (reference sequence). The CDR3 is 15 amino acids. V dropped 5 bases and J dropped 1 base, with 11 bases sitting between them. In DNA, the CDR3 is TGTGCCAGCAGCCCCGGAACCTTGAACACCGGGGAGCTGTTTTTT. Protein sequence: CASSPGTLNTGELFF. The whole variable domain, filled in from reference TRBV7-9 and TRBJ2-2, reads DTGVSQNPRHKITKRGQNVTFRCDPISEHNRLYWYRQTLGQGPEFLTYFQNEAQLEKSRLLSDRFSAERPKGSFSTLEIQRTEQGDSAMYLCASSPGTLNTGELFFGEGSRLTVL.

The CDR3: CATKGGSGELFF. CDR3 bases: TGTGCCACTAAGGGGGGCTCCGGGGAGCTGTTTTTT. The chain is built from TRBV12-3 or TRBV12-4 and TRBJ2-2; D may be TRBD1 or TRBD2 (6 bases each). Trimming stripped 10 bases from V and 6 bases from J, with 12 bases between. The CDR3 totals 12 residues.

A note on this clonotype: Germline and junction disagree at one end, which may indicate a read error. This chain links TRBV5-4 with TRBJ1-4, with D hard to call. The CDR3 spans 12 residues. Germline values: CDR1 SGHNT, CDR2 YYREEE (reference sequence). The CDR3 DNA follows: TGTGCCAGCAGCTTGGCGGGATCTCTCTGGAATTTT. Translation gives CASSLAGSLWNF. Drawing the rest from reference TRBV5-4 and TRBJ1-4, the complete variable domain is ETGVTQSPTHLIKTRGQQVTLRCSSQSGHNTVSWYQQALGQGPQFIFQYYREEENGRGNFPPRFSGLQFPNYSSELNVNALELDDSALYLCASSLAGSLWNFGSGTQLSVL.

The table lists this clonotype with a few counts. A read error may explain this, as a much larger clone is one base away. V gene TRBV11-2 combines with J gene TRBJ2-1; D gene unclear. The CDR3 is 11 amino acids. The ends were cut back, 3 bases at V and 8 bases at J, with 5 bases in the middle. Germline V gene lookup returns CDR1 SGHAT and CDR2 FQNNGV. CDR3 nucleotides: TGTGCCAGCAGCTTCGTCCATGAGCAGTTCTTC. Encoded protein: CASSFVHEQFF.

This clonotype was observed at least ten times. V usage is TRBV7-2 and J usage is TRBJ1-1; D possibly corresponds to TRBD1 (5 bases). Trimming cost V 4 bases and J 4 bases, with 13 bases left between them. The CDR3 is 14 amino acids. Germline CDR1 SGHTA, CDR2 FQGNSA. CDR3: CASSWGLGGTEAFF. The CDR3 DNA is TGTGCCAGCAGCTGGGGGTTGGGCGGCACTGAAGCTTTCTTT.

V gene TRBV12-3 or TRBV12-4 combines with J gene TRBJ2-2, with a possible D match to TRBD1 (6 bases). This CDR3 contains 14 residues. V lost 6 bases and J 1 base, leaving 9 bases between the germline ends. The CDR3, as DNA: TGTGCCAGCAGGACAGGACGGAACACCGGGGAGCTGTTTTTT. As protein: CASRTGRNTGELFF.

The chain has TRBV20-1 and TRBJ1-2, with D uncertain. V was trimmed by 4 bases and J by 3 bases, leaving 18 bases between them. The CDR3 is 15 residues long. Germline assignment: CDR1 DFQATT and CDR2 SNEGSKA (reference sequence). CDR3: CSATETGPWDYGYTF. The DNA of the CDR3 is TGCAGTGCTACCGAAACGGGCCCCTGGGACTATGGCTACACCTTC.

For this clonotype: A much larger clone sits a single nucleotide away, making a read error possible. The chain links TRBV12-3 or TRBV12-4 to TRBJ2-5; D is perhaps TRBD2 (5 bases). This CDR3 is built from 15 residues. V lost 5 bases and J 2 bases, leaving 15 bases between the germline ends. The CDR3 sequence is CASSQPGFLQETQYF. The CDR3 DNA follows: TGTGCCAGCAGTCAGCCGGGATTTTTACAAGAGACCCAGTACTTC.

The J gene is TRBJ1-1, the V gene TRBV29-1; tentative D call: TRBD1 (6 bases). The V end was cut by 4 bases, the J end by 11 bases, with 20 bases between. In germline, CDR1 is SQVTM, CDR2 ANQGSEA. This CDR3 has 13 amino acids. CDR3 sequence reads: CSVGEVGGLWAFF. CDR3 nucleotide sequence: TGCAGCGTTGGAGAAGTAGGGGGGTTGTGGGCTTTCTTT. Full variable domain (missing parts from reference TRBV29-1 and TRBJ1-1): SAVISQKPSRDICQRGTSLTIQCQVDSQVTMMFWYRQQPGQSLTLIATANQGSEATYESGFVIDKFPISRPNLTFSTLTVSNMSPEDSSIYLCSVGEVGGLWAFFGQGTRLTVV.